This TCR beta chain was found in a study of memory CD4+ T cells and cytomegalovirus serostatus. Overall study context: Donors were healthy Belgian adults, about ten CMV seropositive and under 30 seronegative.

Findings and caveats of the study: Each of 67 CMV-associated TCRbeta sequences occurred in one to five individuals.

The sort gate was single viable CD3+CD4+CD8-CD45RO+ cells for memory CD4+ T cells. About this clone itself: Its antigen is unknown.

Original handling: After removing out-of-frame reads, 2,204,828 distinct TCRbeta sequences remained. Some clones are missing from TCRdb's copy, which holds only in-frame ones; the method was immunoSEQ multiplex PCR. That table furnishes V, J and clone size, whereas the DNA furnished D and trimming. This table holds about 62,000 clones, about 75% found once. This clonotype was obtained from an adult in good health and CMV-seropositive. What was sequenced was memory CD4+ T cells from blood.

CDR3 loop: CASSADYGYTF. CDR3 in DNA: TGTGCCAGCAGCGCCGACTATGGCTACACCTTC. The rearrangement joins TRBV28 to TRBJ1-2, with no clear D. The V and J ends lost 6 bases and 3 bases respectively, with 5 bases between them. The CDR3 totals 11 residues. Germline V gene data show CDR1 as MDHEN and CDR2 as SYDVKM.